This T cell receptor (beta chain) was documented in a study of CD8 T cells in Susac syndrome. Study results and caveats: CD4+ T cell repertoires in Susac syndrome exhibited no evidence of clonal expansion.

A quantity of about 0.5 to 1 ug RNA underwent reverse transcription using random hexamers. By means of immunoSEQ multiplex PCR, TCR beta CDR3 spanning 54 Vbeta and 13 Jbeta underwent amplification. TCRdb fed the immunoSEQ multiplex PCR reads into MiXCR, producing one record per CDR3 protein. Of under 200,000 distinct CDR3 sequences listed, roughly nine tenths are singletons. Negative isolation yielded the CD8+ and CD4+ T cells, while FACS enriched the TEMRA cells. This CDR3 is 13 amino acids long. Trimming shortened V by 2 bases and J by 3 bases, and 6 bases separated the two germline ends. A note on this clonotype: The antigen is not known.

The clonotype comes from a human donor with Susac syndrome. The sequenced sample consisted of CD4+ T cells from PBMCs. J is TRBJ2-3 and V is TRBV12-3 or TRBV12-4; the D gene is possibly TRBD2 (5 bases). This chain's CDR3 is CASSLRGTDTQYF. The CDR3 DNA reads TGTGCCAGCAGTTTACGGGGAACAGATACGCAGTATTTT.